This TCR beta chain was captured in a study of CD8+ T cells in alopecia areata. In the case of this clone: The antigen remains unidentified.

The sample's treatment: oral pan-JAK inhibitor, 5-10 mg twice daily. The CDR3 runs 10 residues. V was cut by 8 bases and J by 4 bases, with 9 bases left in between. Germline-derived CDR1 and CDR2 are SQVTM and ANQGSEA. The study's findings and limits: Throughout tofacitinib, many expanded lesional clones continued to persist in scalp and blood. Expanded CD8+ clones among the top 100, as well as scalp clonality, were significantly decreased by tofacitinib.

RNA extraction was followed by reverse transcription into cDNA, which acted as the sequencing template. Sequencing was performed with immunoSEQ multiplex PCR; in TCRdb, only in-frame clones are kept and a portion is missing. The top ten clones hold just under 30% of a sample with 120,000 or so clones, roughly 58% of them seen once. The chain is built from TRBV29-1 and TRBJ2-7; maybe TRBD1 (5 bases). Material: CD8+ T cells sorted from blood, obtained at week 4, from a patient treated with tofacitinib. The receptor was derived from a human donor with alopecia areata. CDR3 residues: CSIRVYEQYF. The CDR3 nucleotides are TGCAGCATCAGGGTTTACGAGCAGTACTTC.